Listed below are T cell receptor beta chains from one sample, sequenced in a study of blood T cells in healthy people across ages. A single record per CDR3 protein comes from TCRdb applying MiXCR to the 5' RACE reads. Of some 700,000 distinct CDR3 sequences listed, about a fifth were seen once; the top ten hold 22%. The specimen was blood. The receptors shown here come from a man between 65 and 79 years old in good health. CDR3s include the opening cysteine and the closing phenylalanine or tryptophan. The D gene is left open where the match is weak. A clone size is listed for some rows: how often the clone was seen (once, few, many), or a class if it is expanded.

TRBV12-3/TRBV12-4	.	.	TRBJ1-4	CASTAGWYEKLFF	TGTGCCAGCACAGCAGGGTGGTATGAAAAACTGTTTTTT
TRBV9	.	TRBD2	TRBJ2-3	CASSGASGSTDTQYF	TGTGCCAGCAGCGGTGCTAGCGGGAGTACAGATACGCAGTATTTT
TRBV7-3	once	TRBD1	TRBJ2-1	CASSQQGVSYNEQFF	TGTGCCAGCAGCCAACAGGGGGTCTCCTACAATGAGCAGTTCTTC
TRBV29-1	.	.	TRBJ2-3	CSGSSTDTQYF	TGCAGCGGTTCGAGCACAGATACGCAGTATTTT
TRBV10-3	.	.	TRBJ1-1	CAISEGPRTANTEAFF	TGTGCCATCAGCGAGGGACCCCGAACAGCGAACACTGAAGCTTTCTTT
TRBV29-1	.	TRBD2	TRBJ2-1	CSVVRLAGPNEQFF	TGCAGCGTTGTTCGACTAGCGGGACCTAATGAGCAGTTCTTC
TRBV20-1	.	.	TRBJ1-1	CSARPRMNTEAFF	TGCAGTGCTAGACCCCGGATGAACACTGAAGCTTTCTTT
TRBV4-1	few	.	TRBJ2-5	CASSQDEETQYF	TGCGCCAGCAGCCAAGACGAAGAGACCCAGTACTTC
TRBV12-3/TRBV12-4	few	.	TRBJ1-3	CASRAGGRGNTIYF	TGTGCCAGTCGGGCGGGTGGTCGTGGAAACACCATATATTTT
TRBV20-1	many	.	TRBJ2-5	CSARDLRGQETQYF	TGCAGTGCTAGAGATTTACGGGGCCAAGAGACCCAGTACTTC
TRBV15	.	TRBD2	TRBJ2-3	CATSRDSTSGGAYDTQYF	TGTGCCACCAGCAGAGATTCTACTAGCGGGGGGGCATATGATACGCAGTATTTT
TRBV5-1	few	.	TRBJ2-1	CASSNPLLRGSYNEQFF	TGCGCCAGCAGCAACCCCCTCTTGCGGGGCTCCTACAATGAGCAGTTCTTC
TRBV6-6	.	.	TRBJ1-6	CASSLGLDNSPLHF	TGTGCCAGCAGCCTTGGACTGGATAATTCACCCCTCCACTTT
TRBV20-1	.	.	TRBJ2-1	CSASGGPYNEQFF	TGCAGTGCTAGTGGGGGGCCATACAATGAGCAGTTCTTC
TRBV29-1	few	TRBD2	TRBJ2-1	CSFSGGANEQFF	TGCAGCTTTAGCGGGGGGGCTAATGAGCAGTTCTTC
TRBV6-1	many	.	TRBJ2-2	CASTLMNTGELFF	TGTGCCAGCACCCTCATGAACACCGGGGAGCTGTTTTTT
TRBV20-1	.	TRBD2	TRBJ2-5	CSRLAGGETQYF	TGCAGTCGGCTAGCGGGAGGAGAGACCCAGTACTTC
TRBV6-5	.	.	TRBJ1-3	CASRRKFQGNTIYF	TGTGCCAGCAGACGCAAGTTCCAAGGAAACACCATATATTTT
TRBV20-1	.	TRBD2	TRBJ2-5	CSARPPTSGYQETQYF	TGCAGTGCTAGGCCCCCGACTAGCGGGTACCAAGAGACCCAGTACTTC
TRBV29-1	.	.	TRBJ1-3	CSVEAVGNTIYF	TGCAGCGTTGAAGCCGTGGGAAACACCATATATTTT
TRBV19	few	.	TRBJ1-2	CASRWTVAGGYTF	TGTGCCAGTAGATGGACCGTCGCCGGCGGCTACACCTTC
TRBV20-1	few	.	TRBJ2-7	CSARDLGGSDEQYF	TGCAGTGCTAGAGATTTGGGCGGGTCCGACGAGCAGTACTTC
TRBV6-1	few	.	TRBJ2-7	CASDRQFDLSEQYF	TGTGCCAGCGATAGACAGTTCGACCTTAGCGAGCAGTACTTC
TRBV11-3	.	.	TRBJ2-6	CASRHSVLGANVLTF	TGTGCCAGCAGACACAGTGTTCTAGGGGCCAACGTCCTGACTTTC
TRBV4-1	few	TRBD1	TRBJ2-7	CASSPSGTATYEQYF	TGCGCCAGCAGCCCATCCGGGACAGCAACTTACGAGCAGTACTTC
TRBV6-5	.	TRBD1	TRBJ1-2	CAAWDSKFYGYTF	TGTGCCGCCTGGGACAGCAAATTCTATGGCTACACCTTC
TRBV3-1	.	TRBD1	TRBJ1-4	CASSQKTGISKLFF	TGTGCCAGCAGCCAAAAGACAGGGATCTCAAAACTGTTTTTT
TRBV7-8	.	.	TRBJ2-3	CASSLSRQQPQYF	TGTGCCAGCAGCTTATCCCGACAGCAGCCGCAGTATTTT
TRBV3-1	.	.	TRBJ1-6	CASSQVQGLSPLHF	TGTGCCAGCAGCCAAGTCCAGGGGTTGTCACCCCTCCACTTT
TRBV10-3	.	TRBD1	TRBJ1-4	CAISEFGQDNEKLFF	TGTGCCATCAGTGAGTTTGGACAGGATAATGAAAAACTGTTTTTT
TRBV7-3	.	.	TRBJ1-2	CASSLTLRDGYTF	TGTGCCAGCAGTTTAACACTCAGGGATGGCTACACCTTC
TRBV20-1	few	.	TRBJ1-5	CSARTSNQPQHF	TGCAGTGCTAGAACTAGCAATCAGCCCCAGCATTTT
TRBV14	.	.	TRBJ2-5	CASGQNPSGTQYF	TGTGCCAGTGGACAGAACCCATCGGGGACCCAGTACTTC
TRBV7-2	.	TRBD1	TRBJ1-2	CASSVSGGSSNYGYTF	TGTGCCAGCAGCGTCTCAGGGGGCAGCTCTAACTATGGCTACACCTTC
TRBV12-3/TRBV12-4	few	.	TRBJ2-5	CASSFYASQQETQYF	TGTGCCAGCAGTTTCTACGCGAGTCAACAAGAGACCCAGTACTTC
TRBV12-3/TRBV12-4	.	.	TRBJ2-3	CASSLDTSTDAQYF	TGTGCCAGCAGTTTAGACACTAGCACAGATGCGCAGTATTTT
TRBV4-3	.	TRBD2	TRBJ2-3	CASSQGTGAGGTDTQYF	TGCGCCAGCAGCCAAGGGACCGGGGCGGGAGGCACAGATACGCAGTATTTT
TRBV18	.	TRBD1	TRBJ2-4	CASSPPQGGKNIQYF	TGTGCCAGCTCACCACCACAGGGGGGCAAAAACATTCAGTACTTC
TRBV2	few	.	TRBJ2-5	CASRAGPKETQYF	TGTGCCAGCAGAGCAGGGCCGAAAGAGACCCAGTACTTC
TRBV24-1	once	.	TRBJ2-1	CATSDLQHEWVQFF	TGTGCCACCAGTGATTTGCAACACGAATGGGTGCAGTTCTTC
TRBV21-1	few	.	TRBJ2-3	CASSQRTGTSGSADTQYF	TGTGCCAGCAGCCAGAGGACCGGGACTAGCGGGAGTGCAGATACGCAGTATTTT
TRBV28	.	.	TRBJ1-3	CASTPPRVYGNTIYF	TGTGCCAGCACCCCCCCTAGGGTATACGGAAACACCATATATTTT
TRBV9	.	.	TRBJ1-5	CASSVGVGGNQPQHF	TGTGCCAGCAGCGTAGGGGTAGGGGGAAATCAGCCCCAGCATTTT
TRBV20-1	few	TRBD2	TRBJ2-3	CSAWGLAEGDTQYF	TGCAGTGCTTGGGGACTAGCGGAAGGTGATACGCAGTATTTT
TRBV7-2	.	.	TRBJ1-2	CASSATRTVHYGYTF	TGTGCCAGCAGCGCCACCCGGACAGTCCACTATGGCTACACCTTC
TRBV29-1	.	.	TRBJ1-2	CSAGQGYGYTF	TGCAGCGCGGGCCAGGGCTATGGCTACACCTTC
TRBV3-1	few	.	TRBJ2-1	CASSHETRGDNEQFF	TGTGCCAGCAGCCACGAGACTAGAGGAGACAATGAGCAGTTCTTC
TRBV20-1	many	.	TRBJ1-2	CSARDPSRTGGYGYTF	TGCAGTGCTAGAGATCCCTCCCGGACGGGTGGCTATGGCTACACCTTC
TRBV7-6	.	TRBD2	TRBJ2-7	CASSLNPRGGEQYF	TGTGCCAGCAGCTTAAACCCCCGGGGGGGCGAGCAGTACTTC
TRBV6-1	few	.	TRBJ1-2	CASSVVQGSYGYTF	TGTGCCAGCAGTGTCGTCCAGGGAAGCTATGGCTACACCTTC
TRBV5-1	few	TRBD1	TRBJ1-1	CASSDRTGGGTEAFF	TGCGCCAGCAGCGATCGGACAGGCGGAGGGACTGAAGCTTTCTTT